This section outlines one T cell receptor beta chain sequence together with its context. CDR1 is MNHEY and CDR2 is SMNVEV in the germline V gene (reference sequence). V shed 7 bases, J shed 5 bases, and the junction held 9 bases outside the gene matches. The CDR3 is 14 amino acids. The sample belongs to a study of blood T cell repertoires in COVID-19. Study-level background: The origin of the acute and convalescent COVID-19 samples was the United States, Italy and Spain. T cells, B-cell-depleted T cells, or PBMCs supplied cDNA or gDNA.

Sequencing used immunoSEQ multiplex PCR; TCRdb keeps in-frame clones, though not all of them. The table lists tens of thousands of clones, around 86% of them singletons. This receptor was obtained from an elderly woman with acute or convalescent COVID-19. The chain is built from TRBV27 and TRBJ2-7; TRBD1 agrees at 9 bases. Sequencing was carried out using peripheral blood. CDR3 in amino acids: CASTDTGGGNEQYF. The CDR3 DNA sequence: TGTGCCAGCACCGACACAGGGGGCGGGAACGAGCAGTACTTC.